A single sample is the source of the 32 T cell receptor beta chains below, sequenced in a study of T cell changes during pregnancy in multiple sclerosis. Using immunoSEQ multiplex PCR, the repertoire was profiled, and TCRdb retains in-frame clones only, with some absent. Of roughly 69,000 clones detected, 90% to 95% appear once; the ten largest clones hold just under 0.3%. Source: CD4+ T cells from peripheral blood mononuclear cells, taken in the third trimester of pregnancy. These TCRs come from a female donor in good health, enrolled as a control in a pregnancy study.

This chain links TRBV27 with TRBJ2-4; no firm D call. Trimming shortened V by 3 bases and J by 6 bases, and 3 bases separated the two germline ends. The CDR3 covers 11 residues. Germline V lookup: CDR1 MNHEY, CDR2 SMNVEV (reference sequence). The CDR3 sequence: CASSFRNIQYF. As DNA, the CDR3 is TGTGCCAGCAGTTTCAGAAACATTCAGTACTTC.

This chain joins TRBV7-2 and TRBJ1-2; D remains unclear. The CDR3 length is 13 residues. Germline V gene sequence: CDR1 SGHTA, CDR2 FQGNSA. V dropped 5 bases and J dropped 8 bases, with 15 bases sitting between them. The CDR3 here is CASSLTNGRGYTF. CDR3 DNA sequence: TGTGCCAGCAGCCTAACGAACGGTCGCGGCTACACCTTC.

The rearrangement links TRBV19 to TRBJ1-2; 7 nucleotides line up with TRBD1. V shed 4 bases, J shed 7 bases, and the junction held 9 bases outside the gene matches. Looked up from germline, CDR1 is LNHDA and CDR2 is SQIVND (reference sequence). The CDR3 runs to 14 residues. The CDR3 DNA is TGTGCCAGTAGTACTACAGGGGTAGTTGGTGGCTACACCTTC. Its translation: CASSTTGVVGGYTF. Variable domain in full (rest from reference TRBV19 and TRBJ1-2): DGGITQSPKYLFRKEGQNVTLSCEQNLNHDAMYWYRQDPGQGLRLIYYSQIVNDFQKGDIAEGYSVSREKKESFPLTVTSAQKNPTAFYLCASSTTGVVGGYTFGSGTRLTVV.

The CDR3 protein is CASSYRGNEKLFF. In nucleotides, the CDR3 is TGTGCCAGCAGTTACCGGGGGAATGAAAAACTGTTTTTT. The chain uses TRBV27 and TRBJ1-4; D is possibly TRBD1 (5 bases). The germline V gene has CDR1 MNHEY and CDR2 SMNVEV (reference sequence). Deletions cut 4 bases from V and 5 bases from J, with 8 bases between. The CDR3 length is 13 residues.

The V and J genes are TRBV15 and TRBJ2-2; 8 bases fit TRBD2. Germline CDR1 is LNHNV and CDR2 is YYDKDF (reference sequence). With 0 bases clipped from V and 6 bases from J, the junction kept 3 bases outside the gene matches. The CDR3 loop spans 15 amino acids. The CDR3 DNA reads as TGTGCCACCAGCAGAGAAGCGGGGGTGCCCGGGGAGCTGTTTTTT. As protein: CATSREAGVPGELFF.

The rearrangement links TRBV5-1 to TRBJ1-2; D is uncertain. V dropped 0 bases and J dropped 1 base, with 7 bases sitting between them. The CDR3 contains 14 residues. Looked up from germline, CDR1 is SGHRS and CDR2 is YFSETQ. CDR3 loop: CASSLDNINYGYTF. CDR3 DNA: TGCGCCAGCAGCTTGGACAATATTAACTATGGCTACACCTTC.

The chain carries TRBV4-1 and TRBJ1-5, with D perhaps TRBD1 (5 bases). The germline gives CDR1 MGHRA, CDR2 YSYEKL. This CDR3 spans 14 amino acids. V lost 1 base and J lost 4, with 8 bases in between. The CDR3 sequence: CASSQVGGNQPQHF. The CDR3, as DNA: TGCGCCAGCAGCCAAGTCGGGGGGAATCAGCCCCAGCATTTT.

The chain carries TRBV5-4 and TRBJ2-1; a weak D match, TRBD2 (6 bases). CDR1 is SGHNT, CDR2 YYREEE, per germline (reference sequence). CDR3 length: 14 residues. Trimming pared 3 bases from V and 6 bases from J, leaving 13 bases between. The CDR3 bases are TGTGCCAGCAGCTCCGTAGTGACTAGCAATGAGCAGTTCTTC. It specifies CASSSVVTSNEQFF.

V usage is TRBV2 and J usage is TRBJ1-2; D not resolved. This CDR3 comprises 15 residues. Germline values: CDR1 SNHLY, CDR2 FYNNEI. V was pared by 2 bases and J by 0 bases, with 10 bases between. The CDR3 region is CASSEYPGTNYGYTF. CDR3 DNA sequence: TGTGCCAGCAGTGAATACCCCGGGACTAACTATGGCTACACCTTC.

The rearrangement links TRBV5-1 to TRBJ1-2, with 12 bases aligning to TRBD1. Germline V gives CDR1 SGHRS, CDR2 YFSETQ. This CDR3 comprises 17 residues. V shed 4 bases, J shed 4 bases, and the junction held 11 bases outside the gene matches. The CDR3 DNA is TGCGCCAGCAGCCCCCGGGACAGGGGGCTACTTTCCTATGGCTACACCTTC. Protein sequence: CASSPRDRGLLSYGYTF.

This sequence joins TRBV5-6 and TRBJ2-1; TRBD2 aligns across 8 bases. The CDR3 has 11 amino acids. V lost 4 bases, J lost 10 bases, and 1 base stayed unmatched. In germline, CDR1 is SGHDT, CDR2 YYEEEE. CDR3 DNA: TGTGCCAGCAGCACGGGGGGGGAGCAGTTCTTC. Its protein is CASSTGGEQFF.

The genes are TRBV7-2 and TRBJ2-2; 9 bases fit TRBD2. Germline V CDR1 and CDR2: SGHTA, FQGNSA. The ends lost 3 bases at V and 0 bases at J; junction bases unmatched: 2. The CDR3 has 16 residues. CDR3 amino acids: CASSLRGGANTGELFF. The CDR3 DNA reads as TGTGCCAGCAGCTTGCGGGGGGGCGCGAACACCGGGGAGCTGTTTTTT.

This clone was observed a handful of times. The chain employs TRBV7-2 and TRBJ1-5, with D unclear. The CDR3 contains 15 residues. Per germline, CDR1 SGHTA and CDR2 FQGNSA. V lost 2 bases to trimming and J lost 15 bases, with 23 bases between them. CDR3 nucleotide sequence: TGTGCCAGCAGCTTAAACGCGGCAGCAATCAGTCTAGTGCATTTT. Its translation: CASSLNAAAISLVHF.

The chain has TRBV7-9 and TRBJ2-2; TRBD1 agrees at 7 bases. The germline CDR1 and CDR2 sequences are SEHNR and FQNEAQ (reference sequence). The CDR3 has 14 amino acids. The V and J ends lost 2 bases and 7 bases, in that order; junction bases with no gene match: 4. In nucleotides, the CDR3 is TGTGCCAGCAGCTTATTACAGGGGAACGGGGAGCTGTTTTTT. Amino acids: CASSLLQGNGELFF.

This chain connects TRBV5-1 to TRBJ2-3, with D tentatively TRBD2 (5 bases). Trimming left V 1 base short and J 3 bases short, with 21 bases between. In germline, CDR1 is SGHRS, CDR2 YFSETQ. The CDR3 sequence is 18 residues long. The CDR3 DNA sequence: TGCGCCAGCAGCTTGTTTGTTAGCGTCCAAGGTAGAACAGATACGCAGTATTTT. Its translation: CASSLFVSVQGRTDTQYF. Full variable domain (remainder filled in from reference TRBV5-1 and TRBJ2-3): KAGVTQTPRYLIKTRGQQVTLSCSPISGHRSVSWYQQTPGQGLQFLFEYFSETQRNKGNFPGRFSGRQFSNSRSEMNVSTLELGDSALYLCASSLFVSVQGRTDTQYFGPGTRLTVL.

V is TRBV4-3 and J is TRBJ1-2; TRBD1 might be the D (5 bases). Trimming shortened V by 3 bases and J by 5 bases, and 16 bases separated the two germline ends. This CDR3 contains 15 residues. Germline V gene data show CDR1 as LGHNA and CDR2 as YSLEER. The CDR3 reads CASSHTGRTLYGYTF. For the CDR3, the DNA is TGCGCCAGCAGCCATACAGGACGGACCCTTTATGGCTACACCTTC.

The genes are TRBV10-3 and TRBJ2-5; 8 bases align to TRBD2. In germline, CDR1 is ENHRY, CDR2 SYGVKD. V dropped 7 bases and J dropped 2; count of bases not matched to a gene: 9. This CDR3 is built from 15 residues. The CDR3 spells CAIKRSGGRQETQYF. CDR3 sequence (DNA): TGTGCCATCAAACGAAGCGGGGGCCGTCAAGAGACCCAGTACTTC.

J is TRBJ2-5 and V is TRBV14; TRBD2 agrees at 10 bases. Germline V gene lookup returns CDR1 SGHDN and CDR2 FVKESK. V lost 5 bases to trimming and J lost 5 bases; unmatched junction nucleotides: 8. This CDR3 has 15 residues. The CDR3 sequence is CASSKAGGPWETQYF. In DNA form, the CDR3 reads TGTGCCAGCAGCAAAGCGGGGGGGCCTTGGGAGACCCAGTACTTC.

The V and J genes are TRBV27 and TRBJ1-2, with 8 bases that match TRBD1. V dropped 6 bases and J dropped 4; count of bases not matched to a gene: 7. The CDR3 runs 14 residues. Germline loops: CDR1 MNHEY, CDR2 SMNVEV (reference sequence). The CDR3 protein is CASSPQTGAYGYTF. DNA for the CDR3: TGTGCCAGCAGCCCCCAGACAGGGGCCTATGGCTACACCTTC.

The chain joins TRBV7-9 to TRBJ2-1; 9 nucleotides align to TRBD1. The germline gives CDR1 SEHNR, CDR2 FQNEAQ (reference sequence). Trimming cost V 5 bases and J 5 bases; bases outside gene matches: 7. The CDR3 totals 15 residues. The CDR3 protein is CASSPTGGSHNEQFF. CDR3 in DNA: TGTGCCAGCAGCCCGACAGGGGGGTCACACAATGAGCAGTTCTTC.

V gene TRBV19 combines with J gene TRBJ2-1; 10 bases map to TRBD1. This CDR3 spans 15 amino acids. Germline V CDR1 and CDR2: LNHDA, SQIVND (reference sequence). The V segment lost 2 bases and the J segment 6 bases; nucleotides outside the gene matches: 4. This CDR3 is CASSIRWTGGNEQFF. The CDR3 DNA is TGTGCCAGTAGTATAAGGTGGACAGGGGGCAATGAGCAGTTCTTC. Together with reference TRBV19 and TRBJ2-1, the CDR3 gives the full variable domain: DGGITQSPKYLFRKEGQNVTLSCEQNLNHDAMYWYRQDPGQGLRLIYYSQIVNDFQKGDIAEGYSVSREKKESFPLTVTSAQKNPTAFYLCASSIRWTGGNEQFFGPGTRLTVL.

The chain links TRBV6-1 to TRBJ2-3; no firm D call. Germline V gene sequence: CDR1 MNHNS, CDR2 SASEGT. This CDR3 has 14 residues. Trimming left V 4 bases short and J 0 bases short, with 8 bases between. The CDR3 DNA is TGTGCCAGCAGTGCTCTGGCTAGCACAGATACGCAGTATTTT. It specifies CASSALASTDTQYF.

The V gene is TRBV15, the J gene TRBJ1-4; D uncertain. Trimming removed 0 bases at V and 8 bases at J, with 10 bases between. Germline lookup yields CDR1 LNHNV and CDR2 YYDKDF (reference sequence). The CDR3 contains 14 residues. The CDR3 is CATSRDNGGEKLFF. CDR3 DNA: TGTGCCACCAGCAGAGATAATGGAGGGGAAAAACTGTTTTTT. Drawing the rest from reference TRBV15 and TRBJ1-4, the complete variable domain is DAMVIQNPRYQVTQFGKPVTLSCSQTLNHNVMYWYQQKSSQAPKLLFHYYDKDFNNEADTPDNFQSRRPNTSFCFLDIRSPGLGDTAMYLCATSRDNGGEKLFFGSGTQLSVL.

The V and J genes are TRBV25-1 and TRBJ2-5, with D perhaps matching TRBD2 (6 bases). V was clipped by 4 bases and J by 5 bases, with 14 bases between them. This CDR3 is 14 amino acids long. Germline values: CDR1 MGHDK, CDR2 SYGVNS. CDR3 residues: CASSVDPGGETQYF. The CDR3 nucleotides are TGTGCCAGCAGTGTAGACCCAGGAGGGGAGACCCAGTACTTC.

J is TRBJ1-2 and V is TRBV2; a weak D match, TRBD1 (5 bases). The V gene lost 3 bases and the J gene lost 7 bases, with 6 bases spanning the gap. CDR3 length: 11 residues. CDR1 is SNHLY, CDR2 FYNNEI, per germline. The CDR3 DNA sequence: TGTGCCAGCAGTGAGACAGCTGGCTACACCTTC. The encoded protein is CASSETAGYTF. Full variable domain (remainder filled in from reference TRBV2 and TRBJ1-2): EPEVTQTPSHQVTQMGQEVILRCVPISNHLYFYWYRQILGQKVEFLVSFYNNEISEKSEIFDDQFSVERPDGSNFTLKIRSTKLEDSAMYFCASSETAGYTFGSGTRLTVV.

The rearrangement links TRBV2 to TRBJ2-2; the D gene is possibly TRBD1 (6 bases). The CDR3 spans 13 residues. The germline CDR1 and CDR2 sequences are SNHLY and FYNNEI. V gave up 5 bases and J gave up 6 bases, with 10 bases separating them. This CDR3 is CASSIGQSGELFF. The DNA of the CDR3 is TGTGCCAGCAGTATAGGACAGTCCGGGGAGCTGTTTTTT.

The chain carries TRBV2 and TRBJ2-5, with 14 bases identical to TRBD2. This CDR3 has 15 amino acids. From germline, CDR1 is SNHLY and CDR2 FYNNEI. Trimming at V came to 7 bases and at J to 7 bases, leaving 8 bases not matched to a gene. DNA of the CDR3: TGTGCCAGCAACTCGGGACTAGCGGGGGCGGGGACCCAGTACTTC. Translation gives CASNSGLAGAGTQYF. The entire variable domain, with the rest obtained from reference TRBV2 and TRBJ2-5, is as follows: EPEVTQTPSHQVTQMGQEVILRCVPISNHLYFYWYRQILGQKVEFLVSFYNNEISEKSEIFDDQFSVERPDGSNFTLKIRSTKLEDSAMYFCASNSGLAGAGTQYFGPGTRLLVL.

The chain recombines TRBV11-2 with TRBJ1-3; D may be TRBD1 (6 bases). This CDR3 has 15 amino acids. Germline-derived CDR1 and CDR2 are SGHAT and FQNNGV. V lost 2 bases, J lost 0 bases, and 8 bases lay in between. CDR3 in DNA: TGTGCCAGCAGCTTACAGGGGAGCTCTGGAAACACCATATATTTT. This translates into CASSLQGSSGNTIYF. The complete variable domain, with remaining parts taken from reference TRBV11-2 and TRBJ1-3, reads EAGVAQSPRYKIIEKRQSVAFWCNPISGHATLYWYQQILGQGPKLLIQFQNNGVVDDSQLPKDRFSAERLKGVDSTLKIQPAKLEDSAVYLCASSLQGSSGNTIYFGEGSWLTVV.

This chain uses TRBV15 with TRBJ2-5; D might be TRBD1 (6 bases). The V gene's germline CDR1 is LNHNV and CDR2 YYDKDF (reference sequence). V dropped 0 bases and J dropped 5 bases, with 16 bases sitting between them. CDR3 length equals 16 residues. The CDR3 loop reads CATSRDGAQGRETQYF. CDR3 in DNA: TGTGCCACCAGCAGAGATGGAGCCCAGGGGCGGGAGACCCAGTACTTC.

The chain has TRBV4-1 and TRBJ2-5, with 9 positions matching TRBD1. This CDR3 spans 16 amino acids. Germline V gives CDR1 MGHRA, CDR2 YSYEKL. The J segment lost 1 base and the V segment lost 0 bases, leaving 3 bases of the junction unmatched. The CDR3 loop is CASSQDTGGTQETQYF. The CDR3 nucleotides read TGCGCCAGCAGCCAAGATACAGGGGGCACCCAAGAGACCCAGTACTTC.

The chain combines TRBV7-2 with TRBJ2-2; TRBD2 matches 7 bases. The CDR3 is 14 amino acids. Germline trimming cut 4 bases from V and 4 bases from J; bases unmatched to any gene: 3. Germline loops: CDR1 SGHTA, CDR2 FQGNSA. CDR3 in amino acids: CASSSGLITGELFF. For the CDR3, the DNA is TGTGCCAGCAGCTCGGGACTAATCACCGGGGAGCTGTTTTTT.

The rearrangement joins TRBV19 to TRBJ2-3; 7 bases match TRBD1. Germline V gene sequence: CDR1 LNHDA, CDR2 SQIVND (reference sequence). The junction had 7 bases not matched to a gene; V was cut back by 5 bases and J by 2 bases. The length of the CDR3 is 15 residues. CDR3 nucleotides: TGTGCCAGTAGTCCCCGGACAGGACTCACAGATACGCAGTATTTT. Its translation: CASSPRTGLTDTQYF.